The present entry profiles one TCR beta chain with its context. The antigen remains undetermined. Time point defined: week 5, during vaccination. All doses held 300 ug of mutant IDH1 20-mer peptide, with topical imiquimod. Germline values: CDR1 SGHAT, CDR2 FQNNGV. V lost 0 bases and J 4 bases, leaving 15 bases between the germline ends. The CDR3 length is 16 residues. The record originates from a study of a mutant IDH1 vaccine in newly diagnosed glioma. Study details: Across weeks 1, 3, 5, 7, 11, 15, 19 and 23, patients received a vaccination each time, eight in all. Vaccines were first given 4-6 weeks after radiotherapy alone, or with temozolomide cycles. Patients had received radiotherapy, temozolomide, or both previously, most receiving both.

Notes on the study in general: Pseudoprogression seemingly bore no relation to changes in top peripheral T cell clonotypes.

Clones were read by immunoSEQ multiplex PCR, and TCRdb kept only the in-frame ones, dropping some. The table shows under 45,000 clones, with roughly 80% occurring only once. This sequence was found in a man between 50 and 59 years old with glioma. The sequencing used PBMCs, collected from a glioma patient whose treatment included an IDH1 peptide vaccine. The rearrangement links TRBV11-2 to TRBJ2-5; perhaps TRBD2 as D (5 bases). The CDR3 loop is CASSLERLFEGETQYF. Here the CDR3 DNA reads TGTGCCAGCAGCTTAGAGAGGCTCTTCGAGGGAGAGACCCAGTACTTC.